This T cell receptor beta chain was captured by sequencing in a study of cytomegalovirus exposure and HLA in healthy donors. The primer mix had 60 Vbeta and 13 Jbeta primers. Repertoires were generated with immunoSEQ multiplex PCR, while TCRdb's copy carries only in-frame clones and drops some. Of 130,000 or so clones in the sample, 70% to 80% were seen once. Germline V gene lookup returns CDR1 SGHNT and CDR2 YENEEA. The ends were cut back, 1 base at V and 7 bases at J, with 12 bases in the middle. The CDR3 extends over 14 amino acids. Sequenced: PBMCs. The clonotype was recovered from a woman in her fifties or sixties in good health and CMV-seronegative. The J gene is TRBJ2-3, the V gene TRBV11-3; D may be TRBD1 (6 bases). CDR3 DNA: TGTGCCAGCAGCTTAGGGGGGCCATATAATACGCAGTATTTT. Its protein product is CASSLGGPYNTQYF. Using reference TRBV11-3 and TRBJ2-3 for the parts outside the CDR3, the full variable domain is EAGVVQSPRYKIIEKKQPVAFWCNPISGHNTLYWYLQNLGQGPELLIRYENEEAVDDSQLPKDRFSAERLKGVDSTLKIQPAELGDSAVYLCASSLGGPYNTQYFGPGTRLTVL.